This T cell receptor beta chain comes out of a study of T-cell memory formation after mild COVID-19. For the study at large: Clusters of TCRs were largely donor specific.

This clonotype was counted a few times. Its antigen is undetermined. TCRdb independently ran MiXCR on the 5' RACE reads; one entry per CDR3 protein. The sample records around 55,000 distinct CDR3 sequences, over 7.5% being singletons. Deletions cut 4 bases from V and 4 bases from J, with 17 bases between. CDR1 is SGDLS and CDR2 is YYNGEE in the germline V gene. This CDR3 spans 15 amino acids. Findings and caveats of the study: Clones which contracted sat mainly in CM and EM if CD4+, and in EMRA if CD8+. Clones contracting day 15 to 85 were balanced CD4/CD8; later expanders leaned CD4+. Pre-infection memory held some responding clones, suggesting pre-existing cross-reactive T cells responded.

The sequencing sample was made of PBMCs or a T cell subset sorted from them (not recorded which). The clonotype originates from a man between 18 and 29 years old who had mild COVID-19 (a few samples of this study predate the infection). Cell type and time point are not known. The chain recombines TRBV9 with TRBJ2-5, with D perhaps matching TRBD2 (5 bases). The CDR3: CASSLQGFRGETQYF. The CDR3 region has the DNA TGTGCCAGCAGCTTACAAGGGTTCCGGGGAGAGACCCAGTACTTC. The variable domain in full, with the rest retrieved from reference TRBV9 and TRBJ2-5, is DSGVTQTPKHLITATGQRVTLRCSPRSGDLSVYWYQQSLDQGLQFLIQYYNGEERAKGNILERFSAQQFPDLHSELNLSSLELGDSALYFCASSLQGFRGETQYFGPGTRLLVL.